Listed below are T cell receptor beta chains from one sample, sequenced in a study of T-cell memory formation after mild COVID-19. One entry per CDR3 protein, called by TCRdb with MiXCR from the 5' RACE reads. The data hold roughly 450,000 distinct CDR3 sequences, with 15% to 20% observed a single time. Sequenced material: PBMCs or a T cell subset sorted from them (not recorded which). The receptors originated from an adult woman who had mild COVID-19 (a few samples of this study predate the infection). Cell type and time point are not known. The CDR3 runs from the conserved cysteine through the conserved F or W. Each record gives: V gene, clone size, D gene, J gene, CDR3 protein, CDR3 DNA. D genes are given only for firm matches. The size of a clone is reported for some rows only, either as once, few or many, or as a class for expanded clones.

TRBV29-1	few	TRBD1	TRBJ2-1	CSVRQGDYNEQFF	TGCAGCGTTCGACAGGGGGACTACAATGAGCAGTTCTTC
TRBV7-9	few	.	TRBJ2-7	CASSLLGGSRTYEQYF	TGTGCCAGCAGCTTGCTCGGGGGATCCCGAACCTACGAGCAGTACTTC
TRBV3-1	.	.	TRBJ1-1	CASSQGRIMNTEAFF	TGTGCCAGCAGCCAAGGGCGGATCATGAACACTGAAGCTTTCTTT
TRBV5-1	.	TRBD2	TRBJ2-3	CASYRGVAGASDTQYF	TGCGCCAGCTACCGTGGAGTAGCGGGGGCCTCAGATACGCAGTATTTT
TRBV4-1	.	TRBD1	TRBJ1-1	CASSQDETGGWDTEAFF	TGCGCCAGCAGCCAAGATGAGACAGGGGGCTGGGACACTGAAGCTTTCTTT
TRBV4-2	.	.	TRBJ2-1	CASSQEVRSSYNEQFF	TGTGCCAGCAGCCAAGAGGTGCGCAGCTCCTACAATGAGCAGTTCTTC
TRBV12-3/TRBV12-4	.	TRBD1	TRBJ2-5	CASSRTGFSAQETQYF	TGTGCCAGCAGTCGGACAGGGTTTTCTGCCCAGGAGACCCAGTACTTC
TRBV12-3/TRBV12-4	.	TRBD1	TRBJ1-1	CASSLAGQGLVFF	TGTGCCAGCAGTTTAGCGGGACAGGGGCTAGTTTTCTTT
TRBV20-1	few	TRBD1	TRBJ1-1	CSASPGTGGGNTEAFF	TGCAGTGCTTCGCCCGGGACAGGGGGCGGGAACACTGAAGCTTTCTTT
TRBV10-3	.	.	TRBJ1-1	CAISQWRGGEKTEAFF	TGTGCCATCAGCCAGTGGCGGGGAGGGGAGAAGACTGAAGCTTTCTTT
TRBV4-3	.	TRBD2	TRBJ2-1	CASSQELAGGANEQFF	TGCGCCAGCAGCCAAGAACTGGCGGGAGGAGCGAATGAGCAGTTCTTC
TRBV29-1	.	TRBD1	TRBJ2-2	CSVGLQGASTGELFF	TGCAGCGTAGGACTACAGGGGGCGAGTACCGGGGAGCTGTTTTTT
TRBV24-1	.	.	TRBJ2-5	CATSDTEPQETQYF	TGTGCCACCAGCGATACAGAGCCCCAAGAGACCCAGTACTTC
TRBV20-1	many	.	TRBJ2-2	CSAIHTNTGELFF	TGCAGTGCTATCCATACGAACACCGGGGAGCTGTTTTTT
TRBV12-3/TRBV12-4	few	.	TRBJ2-7	CASSQSTRGDRSYEQYF	TGTGCCAGCAGCCAAAGCACCAGGGGAGATAGATCCTACGAGCAGTACTTC
TRBV7-8	many	TRBD2	TRBJ2-3	CASSLRLAGGSDTQYF	TGTGCCAGCAGCCTCAGACTAGCGGGGGGGTCAGATACGCAGTATTTT
TRBV5-8	few	.	TRBJ2-3	CASSLDWGTDTQYF	TGTGCCAGCAGCTTGGATTGGGGCACAGATACGCAGTATTTT
TRBV7-8	.	.	TRBJ2-3	CASSLGVGGITDTQYF	TGTGCCAGCAGCTTAGGGGTGGGGGGTATCACAGATACGCAGTATTTT
TRBV12-3/TRBV12-4	few	.	TRBJ1-1	CASSQGHQNTEAFF	TGTGCCAGCAGTCAGGGACACCAAAACACTGAAGCTTTCTTT
TRBV7-6	many	TRBD1	TRBJ2-1	CASSLGAGTAKGLSYNEQFF	TGTGCCAGCAGCTTAGGGGCCGGGACAGCTAAAGGACTCTCCTACAATGAGCAGTTCTTC
TRBV20-1	.	.	TRBJ2-2	CSASTTGRMTGELFF	TGCAGTGCTAGTACGACAGGGAGGATGACCGGGGAGCTGTTTTTT
TRBV24-1	.	TRBD2	TRBJ2-1	CATRGTSGSSYNEQFF	TGTGCCACCAGAGGGACTAGCGGGAGTTCCTACAATGAGCAGTTCTTC
TRBV9	.	TRBD1	TRBJ1-2	CASGTGRGGYTF	TGTGCCAGTGGGACAGGGAGGGGTGGCTACACCTTC
TRBV6-5	.	.	TRBJ2-7	CASSGGGPAVYEQYF	TGTGCCAGCAGTGGGGGGGGGCCTGCCGTCTACGAGCAGTACTTC
TRBV4-1	few	TRBD2	TRBJ2-1	CASSRDPAGDEQFF	TGCGCCAGCAGCCGGGACCCGGCGGGAGATGAGCAGTTCTTC
TRBV7-8	few	.	TRBJ2-3	CASTYYLKDTQYF	TGTGCCAGCACCTACTACCTTAAAGATACGCAGTATTTT
TRBV3-1	.	.	TRBJ2-2	CASSQDVRVGVSGELFF	TGTGCCAGCAGCCAAGACGTACGCGTTGGCGTTTCCGGGGAGCTGTTTTTT
TRBV5-1	few	.	TRBJ2-2	CASSWSGWNTGELFF	TGCGCCAGCAGCTGGTCAGGATGGAACACCGGGGAGCTGTTTTTT
TRBV5-1	few	.	TRBJ2-5	CASRRQEETQYF	TGCGCCAGCAGGCGGCAGGAAGAGACCCAGTACTTC
TRBV19	.	TRBD1	TRBJ2-7	CASSTQGAHEQYF	TGTGCCAGTAGTACGCAGGGGGCCCACGAGCAGTACTTC
TRBV4-2	.	.	TRBJ2-3	CASSQELKRGLLHTQYF	TGTGCCAGCAGCCAAGAGCTCAAGAGGGGGTTATTACATACGCAGTATTTT
TRBV14	few	.	TRBJ2-6	CASSPWLSGANVLTF	TGTGCCAGCAGCCCGTGGCTCTCTGGGGCCAACGTCCTGACTTTC
TRBV19	.	.	TRBJ1-2	CASSIVPAPAGYGYTF	TGTGCCAGTAGTATAGTTCCAGCGCCCGCAGGCTATGGCTACACCTTC
TRBV7-2	few	.	TRBJ2-7	CASSLYGIGFSGYEQYF	TGTGCCAGCAGCTTATACGGTATTGGGTTTAGCGGCTACGAGCAGTACTTC
TRBV7-9	.	TRBD2	TRBJ2-3	CASSPYSGGVTDTQYF	TGTGCCAGCAGCCCCTATAGCGGGGGCGTGACAGATACGCAGTATTTT
TRBV15	.	.	TRBJ2-7	CATSSAGNSYEQYF	TGTGCCACCAGCAGTGCGGGAAACTCCTACGAGCAGTACTTC
TRBV6-6	many	TRBD1	TRBJ2-1	CASRLRQGGRDNEQFF	TGTGCCAGCAGACTCCGACAGGGGGGACGGGACAATGAGCAGTTCTTC
TRBV7-9	few	TRBD1	TRBJ2-3	CASSPRGTGADTQYF	TGTGCCAGCAGCCCTAGGGGGACAGGGGCAGATACGCAGTATTTT
TRBV24-1	.	TRBD2	TRBJ2-3	CATRSPGLPDTQYF	TGTGCCACCCGTTCTCCGGGACTACCAGATACGCAGTATTTT